This T cell receptor beta chain came from a study of control samples from healthy donors and cancer patients. Looked up from germline, CDR1 is MDHEN and CDR2 is SYDVKM. The CDR3 has 13 residues. V was cut by 5 bases and J by 7 bases, with 11 bases left in between. The protocol was immunoSEQ multiplex PCR, while the TCRdb copy is restricted to in-frame clones and leaves out a portion. Seen here are 80,000 to 100,000 clones, roughly 92% observed once, and the top ten hold approximately 3%. This chain connects TRBV28 to TRBJ1-4; D unresolved. Sequences were obtained from blood. The sequence was obtained from a human donor in good health. The donor label of this sample is uncertain. The CDR3 sequence: CASSTTNGEKLFF. CDR3 bases: TGTGCCAGCAGTACAACCAACGGTGAAAAACTGTTTTTT.